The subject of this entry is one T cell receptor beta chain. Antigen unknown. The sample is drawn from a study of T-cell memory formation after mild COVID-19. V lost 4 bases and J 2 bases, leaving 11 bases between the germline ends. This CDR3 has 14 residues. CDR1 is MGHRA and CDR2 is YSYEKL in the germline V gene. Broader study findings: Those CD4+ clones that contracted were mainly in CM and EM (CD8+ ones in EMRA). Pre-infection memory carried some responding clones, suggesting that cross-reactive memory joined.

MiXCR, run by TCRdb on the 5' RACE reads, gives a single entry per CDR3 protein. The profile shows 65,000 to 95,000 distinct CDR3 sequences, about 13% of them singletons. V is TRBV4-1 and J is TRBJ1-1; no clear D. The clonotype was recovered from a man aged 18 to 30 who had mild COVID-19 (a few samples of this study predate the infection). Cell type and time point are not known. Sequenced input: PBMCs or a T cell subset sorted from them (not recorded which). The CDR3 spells CASSPPRGNTEAFF. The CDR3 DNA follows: TGCGCCAGCAGCCCCCCTCGGGGTAACACTGAAGCTTTCTTT.